The rows below give T cell receptor beta chains drawn from one sample of a study of CD8 T cells in Susac syndrome. One entry per CDR3 protein results from TCRdb running MiXCR on the immunoSEQ multiplex PCR reads. The sample lists 95,000 to 150,000 distinct CDR3 sequences; over 90% were seen once. What was sequenced was CD4+ T cells from PBMCs. These receptors were collected from a human donor with Susac syndrome. Both conserved end residues are part of each CDR3. Fields, in order: D gene, V gene, J gene, CDR3 protein, CDR3 DNA. D genes are given only for firm matches.

D: TRBD1
V: TRBV10-3
J: TRBJ2-7
CDR3: CAIRKDRGTLNEQYF
DNA: TGTGCCATCAGAAAGGACAGGGGAACTCTGAACGAGCAGTACTTC

D: TRBD2
V: TRBV5-1
J: TRBJ2-7
CDR3: CASSFSGTSGGAYEQYF
DNA: TGCGCCAGCAGCTTTTCCGGGACTAGCGGGGGGGCCTACGAGCAGTACTTC

D: .
V: TRBV6-2/TRBV6-3
J: TRBJ2-1
CDR3: CASSYPSQQFF
DNA: TGTGCCAGCAGTTACCCATCTCAGCAGTTCTTC

D: .
V: TRBV3-1
J: TRBJ1-1
CDR3: CASSHTPSEAFF
DNA: TGTGCCAGCAGCCATACCCCGTCTGAAGCTTTCTTT

D: TRBD2
V: TRBV29-1
J: TRBJ2-5
CDR3: CSVRRGAKKETQYF
DNA: TGCAGCGTTAGGCGGGGGGCAAAGAAAGAGACCCAGTACTTC

D: .
V: TRBV3-1
J: TRBJ2-7
CDR3: CASSQGRQPTAEQYF
DNA: TGTGCCAGCAGCCAAGGGCGACAGCCTACGGCTGAGCAGTACTTC

D: TRBD1
V: TRBV6-1
J: TRBJ1-2
CDR3: CASTTTGGNGYTF
DNA: TGTGCCAGCACCACGACAGGGGGTAATGGCTACACCTTC

D: .
V: TRBV20-1
J: TRBJ2-5
CDR3: CSATNGRVQETQYF
DNA: TGCAGTGCTACTAACGGGAGAGTCCAAGAGACCCAGTACTTC

D: .
V: TRBV20-1
J: TRBJ2-1
CDR3: CSTGATSSARSSYNEQFF
DNA: TGCAGTACCGGGGCCACTAGCTCAGCTCGAAGCTCCTACAATGAGCAGTTCTTC

D: TRBD1
V: TRBV2
J: TRBJ1-5
CDR3: CASSSLDRDQPQHF
DNA: TGTGCCAGCAGTAGCTTGGACAGGGATCAGCCCCAGCATTTT

D: TRBD1
V: TRBV15
J: TRBJ2-7
CDR3: CATSRDRILYEQYF
DNA: TGTGCCACCAGCAGGGACAGGATTCTCTACGAGCAGTACTTC

D: TRBD1
V: TRBV7-9
J: TRBJ2-1
CDR3: CASSLAQGEWSNEQFF
DNA: TGTGCCAGCAGCTTAGCGCAGGGGGAGTGGTCCAATGAGCAGTTCTTC

D: TRBD2
V: TRBV29-1
J: TRBJ2-2
CDR3: CSAGLAGGYTGELFF
DNA: TGCAGCGCCGGACTAGCGGGAGGCTACACCGGGGAGCTGTTTTTT

D: .
V: TRBV20-1
J: TRBJ2-7
CDR3: CSATSSRTYEQYF
DNA: TGCAGTGCTACTAGTAGCCGGACCTACGAGCAGTACTTC

D: .
V: TRBV15
J: TRBJ2-1
CDR3: CATSRGGLVNEQFF
DNA: TGTGCCACCAGCAGAGGGGGCCTGGTGAATGAGCAGTTCTTC

D: .
V: TRBV4-2
J: TRBJ2-5
CDR3: CASSQNLGEQETQYF
DNA: TGTGCCAGCAGCCAGAACCTAGGGGAACAAGAGACCCAGTACTTC

D: .
V: TRBV20-1
J: TRBJ2-5
CDR3: CSATFRETQYF
DNA: TGCAGTGCTACCTTCAGGGAGACCCAGTACTTC

D: .
V: TRBV30
J: TRBJ1-2
CDR3: CAWRTGLGDYGYTF
DNA: TGTGCCTGGAGAACGGGGCTCGGGGACTATGGCTACACCTTC

D: .
V: TRBV29-1
J: TRBJ2-7
CDR3: CSVEVAGRNHRGSYEQYF
DNA: TGCAGCGTTGAAGTCGCAGGGCGGAATCATCGGGGCTCCTACGAGCAGTACTTC